This TCR beta chain appears in the sequencing data of a study of T cells after posttransplantation cyclophosphamide. The table lists this clone with a few counts. Antigen specificity is unknown. Study-wide points: Donor CD8+ memory clones often dominated recipient blood repertoires at later times. After PTCy, TRB diversity resembled that of CNI/methotrexate controls. Tissue-infiltrating T cells from skin or gut overlapped little with blood T cells.

The repertoire was sequenced with immunoSEQ multiplex PCR; TCRdb's copy has only in-frame clones and lacks some. Among 45,000 to 65,000 clones listed, 86% were seen once. In germline, CDR1 is SGHDT, CDR2 YYEEEE. The CDR3 extends over 11 amino acids. V lost 0 bases and J 6 bases, leaving 4 bases between the germline ends. The chain employs TRBV5-6 and TRBJ2-7; no reliable D call. The source is a man under 40 with a blood cancer, CMV-positive, and with a related stem cell donor. The sample consisted of PBMCs. CDR3 sequence (DNA): TGTGCCAGCAGCTTGGCAGGCGAGCAGTACTTC. Translation gives CASSLAGEQYF. Filled out from reference TRBV5-6 and TRBJ2-7, the complete variable domain reads DAGVTQSPTHLIKTRGQQVTLRCSPKSGHDTVSWYQQALGQGPQFIFQYYEEEERQRGNFPDRFSGHQFPNYSSELNVNALLLGDSALYLCASSLAGEQYFGPGTRLTVT.